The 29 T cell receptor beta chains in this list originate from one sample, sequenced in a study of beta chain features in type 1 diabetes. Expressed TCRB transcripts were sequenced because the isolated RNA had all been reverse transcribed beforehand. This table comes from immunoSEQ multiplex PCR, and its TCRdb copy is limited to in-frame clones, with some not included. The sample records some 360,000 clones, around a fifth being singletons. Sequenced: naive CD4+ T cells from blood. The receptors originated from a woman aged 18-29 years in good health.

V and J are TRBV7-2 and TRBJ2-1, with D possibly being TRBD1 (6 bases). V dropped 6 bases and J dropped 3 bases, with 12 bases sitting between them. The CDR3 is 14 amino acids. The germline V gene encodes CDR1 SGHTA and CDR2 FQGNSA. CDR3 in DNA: TGTGCCAGCAGTCCCGGGACACGCTACAATGAGCAGTTCTTC. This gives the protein CASSPGTRYNEQFF.

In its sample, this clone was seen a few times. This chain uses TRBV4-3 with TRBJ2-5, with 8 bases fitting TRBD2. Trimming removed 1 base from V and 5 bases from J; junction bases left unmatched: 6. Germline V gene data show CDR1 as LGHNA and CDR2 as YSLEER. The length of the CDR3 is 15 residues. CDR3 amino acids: CASSQALRGVETQYF. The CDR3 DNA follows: TGCGCCAGCAGCCAAGCACTGCGGGGGGTGGAGACCCAGTACTTC.

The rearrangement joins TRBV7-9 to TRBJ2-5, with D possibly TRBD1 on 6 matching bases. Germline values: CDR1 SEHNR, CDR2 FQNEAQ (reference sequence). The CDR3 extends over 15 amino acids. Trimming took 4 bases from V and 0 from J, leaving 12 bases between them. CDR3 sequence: CASSSFRDNQETQYF. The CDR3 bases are TGTGCCAGCAGCTCATTTCGGGACAACCAAGAGACCCAGTACTTC.

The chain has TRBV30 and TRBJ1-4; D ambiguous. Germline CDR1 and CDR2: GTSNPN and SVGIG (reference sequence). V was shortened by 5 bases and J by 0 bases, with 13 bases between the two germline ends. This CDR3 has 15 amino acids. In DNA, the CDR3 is TGTGCCTGGGCTGTCCTCCAGGCAACTAATGAAAAACTGTTTTTT. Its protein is CAWAVLQATNEKLFF.

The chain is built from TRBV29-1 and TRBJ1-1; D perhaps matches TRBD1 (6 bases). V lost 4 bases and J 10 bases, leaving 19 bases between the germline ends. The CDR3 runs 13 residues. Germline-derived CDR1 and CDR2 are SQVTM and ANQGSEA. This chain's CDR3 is CSVVKISGEVAFF. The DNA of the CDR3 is TGCAGCGTTGTAAAGATCTCAGGGGAAGTAGCTTTCTTT.

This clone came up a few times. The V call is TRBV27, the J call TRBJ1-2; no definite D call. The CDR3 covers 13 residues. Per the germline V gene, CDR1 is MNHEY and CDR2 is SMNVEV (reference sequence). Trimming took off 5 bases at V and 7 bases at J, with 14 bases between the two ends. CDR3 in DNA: TGTGCCAGCAGTATCTCCCCCCTCAGTGGCTACACCTTC. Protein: CASSISPLSGYTF.

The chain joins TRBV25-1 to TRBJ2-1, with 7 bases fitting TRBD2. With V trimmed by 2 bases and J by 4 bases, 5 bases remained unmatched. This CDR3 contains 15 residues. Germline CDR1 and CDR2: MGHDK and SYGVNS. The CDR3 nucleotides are TGTGCCAGCAGTGAACTATCCGGGGGGTACAATGAGCAGTTCTTC. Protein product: CASSELSGGYNEQFF.

CDR3 in amino acids: CASSVVGGATDTQYF. The CDR3 DNA reads TGTGCCAGCAGCGTAGTAGGAGGGGCAACAGATACGCAGTATTTT. V and J are TRBV9 and TRBJ2-3, with D perhaps TRBD2 (6 bases). The V end was cut by 0 bases, the J end by 3 bases, with 11 bases between. The CDR3 spans 15 residues. Germline V CDR1 and CDR2: SGDLS, YYNGEE.

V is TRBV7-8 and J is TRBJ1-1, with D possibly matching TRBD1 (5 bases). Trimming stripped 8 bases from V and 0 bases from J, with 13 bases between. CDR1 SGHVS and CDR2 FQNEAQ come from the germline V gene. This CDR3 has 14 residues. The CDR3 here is CASGRGRVNTEAFF. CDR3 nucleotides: TGTGCCAGCGGTCGGGGGAGGGTGAACACTGAAGCTTTCTTT.

CDR3 sequence: CASSFPTSGTDTQYF. CDR3 nucleotide sequence: TGTGCCAGCAGCTTCCCGACTAGCGGCACAGATACGCAGTATTTT. V gene TRBV7-3 combines with J gene TRBJ2-3; the match to TRBD2 covers 8 bases. Trimming cost V 3 bases and J 1 base; bases outside gene matches: 3. From germline, CDR1 is SGHTA and CDR2 FQGTGA. This CDR3 has 15 amino acids. The variable domain in full, with the rest retrieved from reference TRBV7-3 and TRBJ2-3, is GAGVSQTPSNKVTEKGKYVELRCDPISGHTALYWYRQSLGQGPEFLIYFQGTGAADDSGLPNDRFFAVRPEGSVSTLKIQRTERGDSAVYLCASSFPTSGTDTQYFGPGTRLTVL.

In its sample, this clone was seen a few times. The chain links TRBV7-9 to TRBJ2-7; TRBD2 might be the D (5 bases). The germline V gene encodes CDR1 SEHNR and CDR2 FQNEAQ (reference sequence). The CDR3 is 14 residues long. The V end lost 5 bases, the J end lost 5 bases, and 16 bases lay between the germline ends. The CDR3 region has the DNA TGTGCCAGCAGCCCGGGGTCATCGGCGGACGAGCAGTACTTC. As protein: CASSPGSSADEQYF.

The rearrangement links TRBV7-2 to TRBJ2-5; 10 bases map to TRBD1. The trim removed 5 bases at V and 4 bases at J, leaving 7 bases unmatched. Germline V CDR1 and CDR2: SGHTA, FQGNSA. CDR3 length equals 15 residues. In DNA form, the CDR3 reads TGTGCCAGCAGCCCCTGGACAGGGGGACGAGAGACCCAGTACTTC. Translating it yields CASSPWTGGRETQYF.

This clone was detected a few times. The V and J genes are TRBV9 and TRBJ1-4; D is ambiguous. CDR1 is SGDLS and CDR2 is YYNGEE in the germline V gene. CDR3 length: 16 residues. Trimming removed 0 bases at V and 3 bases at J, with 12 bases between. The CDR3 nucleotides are TGTGCCAGCAGCGTAGGGTCAAGCGGGGCTAATGAAAAACTGTTTTTT. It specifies CASSVGSSGANEKLFF.

The DNA of the CDR3 is TGCGCCAGCTCACTTGGACAGGGAATGGCCTATGGCTACACCTTC. This gives the protein CASSLGQGMAYGYTF. V usage is TRBV5-1 and J usage is TRBJ1-2, with 8 bases aligning to TRBD1. V lost 7 bases, J lost 4 bases, and 12 bases stayed unmatched. In germline, CDR1 is SGHRS, CDR2 YFSETQ. The CDR3 extends over 15 amino acids.

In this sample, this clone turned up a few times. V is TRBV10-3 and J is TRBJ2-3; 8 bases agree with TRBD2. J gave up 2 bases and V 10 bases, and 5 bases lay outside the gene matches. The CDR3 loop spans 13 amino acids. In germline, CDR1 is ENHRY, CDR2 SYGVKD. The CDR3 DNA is TGTGCCAACTCGGGGGGGAACACAGATACGCAGTATTTT. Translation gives CANSGGNTDTQYF.

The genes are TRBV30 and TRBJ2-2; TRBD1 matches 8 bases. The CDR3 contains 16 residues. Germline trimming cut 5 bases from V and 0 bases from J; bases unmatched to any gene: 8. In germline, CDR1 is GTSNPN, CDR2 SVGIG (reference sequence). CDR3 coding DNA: TGTGCCTGGTTGGAGCTACAGGGGGCGAACACCGGGGAGCTGTTTTTT. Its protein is CAWLELQGANTGELFF.

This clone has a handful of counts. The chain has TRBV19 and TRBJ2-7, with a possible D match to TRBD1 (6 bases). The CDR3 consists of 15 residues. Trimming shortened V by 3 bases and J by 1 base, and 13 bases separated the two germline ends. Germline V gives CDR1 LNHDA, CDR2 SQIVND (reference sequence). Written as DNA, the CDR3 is TGTGCCAGTAGTATTTCGGCAGGGACATCCTACGAGCAGTACTTC. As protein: CASSISAGTSYEQYF. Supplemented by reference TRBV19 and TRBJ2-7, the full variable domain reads DGGITQSPKYLFRKEGQNVTLSCEQNLNHDAMYWYRQDPGQGLRLIYYSQIVNDFQKGDIAEGYSVSREKKESFPLTVTSAQKNPTAFYLCASSISAGTSYEQYFGPGTRLTVT.

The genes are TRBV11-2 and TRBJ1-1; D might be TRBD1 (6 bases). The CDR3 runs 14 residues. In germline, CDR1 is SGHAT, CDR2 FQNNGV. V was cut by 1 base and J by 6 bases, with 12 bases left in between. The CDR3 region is CASSLVTGRAEAFF. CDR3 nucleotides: TGTGCCAGCAGCTTAGTAACAGGGAGGGCTGAAGCTTTCTTT.

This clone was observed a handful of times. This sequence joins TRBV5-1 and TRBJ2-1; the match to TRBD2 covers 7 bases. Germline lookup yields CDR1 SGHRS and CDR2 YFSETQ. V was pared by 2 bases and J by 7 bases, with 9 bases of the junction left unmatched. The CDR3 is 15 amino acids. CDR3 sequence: CASSFSGTSRNEQFF. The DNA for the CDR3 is TGCGCCAGCAGCTTCAGCGGGACCAGTCGGAATGAGCAGTTCTTC.

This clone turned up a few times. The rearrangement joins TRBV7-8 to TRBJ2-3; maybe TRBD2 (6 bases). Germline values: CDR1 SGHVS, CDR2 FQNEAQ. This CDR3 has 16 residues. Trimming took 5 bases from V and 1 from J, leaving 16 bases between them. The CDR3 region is CASSVRRDRGTDTQYF. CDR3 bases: TGTGCCAGCAGCGTACGGAGGGATCGGGGCACAGATACGCAGTATTTT. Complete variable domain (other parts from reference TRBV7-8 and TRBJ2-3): GAGVSQSPRYKVAKRGQDVALRCDPISGHVSLFWYQQALGQGPEFLTYFQNEAQLDKSGLPSDRFFAERPEGSVSTLKIQRTQQEDSAVYLCASSVRRDRGTDTQYFGPGTRLTVL.

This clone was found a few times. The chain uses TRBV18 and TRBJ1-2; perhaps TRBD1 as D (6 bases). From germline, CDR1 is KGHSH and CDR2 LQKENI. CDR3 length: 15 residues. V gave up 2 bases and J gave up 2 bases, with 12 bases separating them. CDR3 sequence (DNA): TGTGCCAGCTCACCAAATCGGGGGGCGAACTATGGCTACACCTTC. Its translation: CASSPNRGANYGYTF. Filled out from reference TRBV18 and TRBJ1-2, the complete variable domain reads NAGVMQNPRHLVRRRGQEARLRCSPMKGHSHVYWYRQLPEEGLKFMVYLQKENIIDESGMPKERFSAEFPKEGPSILRIQQVVRGDSAAYFCASSPNRGANYGYTFGSGTRLTVV.

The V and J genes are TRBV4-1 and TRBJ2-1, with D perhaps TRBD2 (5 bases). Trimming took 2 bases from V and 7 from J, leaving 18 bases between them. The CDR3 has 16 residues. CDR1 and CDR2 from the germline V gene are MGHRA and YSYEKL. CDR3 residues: CASSQMRGVGVNEQFF. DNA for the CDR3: TGCGCCAGCAGCCAAATGAGAGGAGTCGGGGTAAATGAGCAGTTCTTC.

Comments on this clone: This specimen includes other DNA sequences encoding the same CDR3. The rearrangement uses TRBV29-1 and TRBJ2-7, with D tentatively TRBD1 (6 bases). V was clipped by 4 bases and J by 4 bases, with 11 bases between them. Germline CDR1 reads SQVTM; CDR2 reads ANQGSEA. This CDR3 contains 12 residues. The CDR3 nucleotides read TGCAGCGTTGGGGAACAGGGTTACGAGCAGTACTTC. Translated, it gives CSVGEQGYEQYF.

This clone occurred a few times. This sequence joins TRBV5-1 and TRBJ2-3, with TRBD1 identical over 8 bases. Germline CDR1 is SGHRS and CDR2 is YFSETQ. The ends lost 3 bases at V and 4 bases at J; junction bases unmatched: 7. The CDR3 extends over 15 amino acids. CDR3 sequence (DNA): TGCGCCAGCAGCTCAGGACAGGGTGAAGCAGATACGCAGTATTTT. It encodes CASSSGQGEADTQYF.

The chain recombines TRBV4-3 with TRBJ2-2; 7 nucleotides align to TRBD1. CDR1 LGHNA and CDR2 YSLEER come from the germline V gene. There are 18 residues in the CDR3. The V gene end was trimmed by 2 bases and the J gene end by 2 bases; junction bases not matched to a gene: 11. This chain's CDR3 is CASSQSRPGTANTGELFF. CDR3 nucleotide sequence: TGCGCCAGCAGCCAATCACGCCCCGGGACAGCCAACACCGGGGAGCTGTTTTTT.

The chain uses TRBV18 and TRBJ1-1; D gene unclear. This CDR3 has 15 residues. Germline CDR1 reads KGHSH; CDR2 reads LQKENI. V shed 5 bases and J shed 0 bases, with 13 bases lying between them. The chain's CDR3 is CASSVVNAVNTEAFF. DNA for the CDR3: TGTGCCAGCTCAGTGGTAAATGCGGTGAACACTGAAGCTTTCTTT.

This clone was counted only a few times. CDR3 region: CASSTDLGDAEAFF. CDR3 nucleotide sequence: TGTGCCAGTAGTACGGATCTCGGGGATGCTGAAGCTTTCTTT. The J gene is TRBJ1-1, the V gene TRBV19, with D hard to call. CDR1 and CDR2 (germline): LNHDA, SQIVND (reference sequence). The V end was cut by 4 bases, the J end by 6 bases, with 15 bases between. This CDR3 spans 14 amino acids.

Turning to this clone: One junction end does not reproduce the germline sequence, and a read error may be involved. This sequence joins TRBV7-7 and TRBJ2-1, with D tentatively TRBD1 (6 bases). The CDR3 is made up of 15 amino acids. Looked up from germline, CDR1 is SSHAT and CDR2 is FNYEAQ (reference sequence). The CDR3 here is CASSQQGRGYNEQFF. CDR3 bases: TGTGCTAGCAGCCAACAGGGAAGAGGTTACAATGAGCAGTTCTTC. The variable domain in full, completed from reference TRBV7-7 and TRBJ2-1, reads GAGVSQSPRYKVTKRGQDVTLRCDPISSHATLYWYQQALGQGPEFLTYFNYEAQPDKSGLPSDRFSAERPEGSISTLTIQRTEQRDSAMYRCASSQQGRGYNEQFFGPGTRLTVL.

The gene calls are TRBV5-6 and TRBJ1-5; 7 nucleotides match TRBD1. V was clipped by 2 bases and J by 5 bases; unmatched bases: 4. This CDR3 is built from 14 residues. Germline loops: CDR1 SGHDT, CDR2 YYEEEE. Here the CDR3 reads CASSLTGADQPQHF. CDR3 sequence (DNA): TGTGCCAGCAGCTTAACAGGGGCGGATCAGCCCCAGCATTTT.